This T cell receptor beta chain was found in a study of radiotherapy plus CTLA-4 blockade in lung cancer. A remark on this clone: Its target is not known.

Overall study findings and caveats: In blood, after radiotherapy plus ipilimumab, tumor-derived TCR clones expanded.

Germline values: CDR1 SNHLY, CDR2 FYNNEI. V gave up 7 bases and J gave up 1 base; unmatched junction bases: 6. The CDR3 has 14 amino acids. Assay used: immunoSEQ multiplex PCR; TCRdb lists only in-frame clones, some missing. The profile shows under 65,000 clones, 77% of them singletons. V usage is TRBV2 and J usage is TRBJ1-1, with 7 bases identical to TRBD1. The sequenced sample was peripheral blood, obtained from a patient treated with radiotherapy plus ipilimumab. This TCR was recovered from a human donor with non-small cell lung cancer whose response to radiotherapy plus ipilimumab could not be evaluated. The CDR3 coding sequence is TGTGCCAGCACCTTACAGGGGCAGAACACTGAAGCTTTCTTT. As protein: CASTLQGQNTEAFF.